This T cell receptor beta chain was captured in a study of cytomegalovirus exposure and HLA in healthy donors (dated by TCRdb to 2017 to 2019). As for the study more broadly: An earlier analysis of some 600 of the donors reported about 280 Gb of sequence data and 95 million to 120 million unique TCR beta sequences obtained from around 170 million T cells. Rather than using new phenotypic data, the later analysis identified candidate immune exposures from TCR beta sequences and from how often those sequences occurred across donors. Because of strong linkage in the cohort, roughly five DR-DQ haplotypes were treated as single units for association and clustering. The number of typed donors differed by locus: roughly 629-640 for A, B, C, DRB1 and DQB1; 500 to 550 for DQA1; about 600 for DPA1; and roughly 490 for DPB1. Alongside the repertoire data, information on donor age, sex, ethnicity and CMV serostatus was compiled. Across approximately 400 genotyped donors of the cohort, an average of approximately 220,000 unique TCR beta nucleotide sequences per donor were sequenced, and around 20% of those sequences were non-productive. Besides the first cohort of 666 subjects, a separate validation cohort made up of 120 or so different subjects was used. To study patterns of TCR occurrence, a later analysis re-analyzed previously published TCR beta repertoires from 550 to 800 donors and added high-resolution HLA genotyping. To predict cytomegalovirus infection status, the study brought together high-throughput TCR immunosequencing, statistical association of individual TCRs with disease status, and machine learning. The genetic ancestry cluster associated with self-reported Caucasian donors included approximately 85% of the approximately 430 genotyped donors. An earlier analysis of fewer than 700 of the donors applied high-throughput TCR beta sequencing to assess whether each TCR beta V gene segment acted as functional or pseudogenic. HLA typing covered class I and class II loci at four-digit resolution. An early release covering over 500 HLA-typed donors comprised about 290 gigabases of sequencing data and tens of millions of unique TCR sequences. All discovery cohort repertoires had been generated using a single sequencing platform. The T cell repertoires of around 730 subjects were profiled by immunosequencing and related to cytomegalovirus serostatus. In a later genetic analysis, genome-wide SNP genotypes for about 65% of the 666 donors were used, and that subset was treated as a discovery cohort. The study aimed to test whether signatures of past pathogen exposure could be identified by cataloging public T cell receptors.

Library generation was performed with the immunoSEQ multiplex PCR assay. A mixture of 60 forward primers for TCR Vbeta segments and 13 reverse primers for TCR Jbeta segments was used in the multiplex PCR. The CDR3 region of rearranged TCR beta genes was amplified from genomic DNA by a multiplex PCR assay. The amplified TCR beta libraries were sequenced on the Illumina HiSeq System as 87-base-pair reads. Per the original workflow: Across the roughly 670 repertoires, a later analysis counted 80 million or so unique TCR beta chains, 9 million to 14 million of which were shared by at least two donors. To remove PCR and sequencing errors, raw reads were error-corrected and collapsed into unique sequences using a nearest-neighbor algorithm that merged closely related sequences. CDR3 sequences were aligned to IMGT reference sequences to assign V, D and J gene segments. Each retained sequence needed at least a six-nucleotide match to both a V gene segment and a J gene segment. Rearrangements were classified as productive when the CDR3 lacked stop codons and remained in frame with V and J, and all other rearrangements were classified as non-productive. CDR3 was defined according to IMGT convention as the region running from the second conserved V-encoded cysteine to the conserved J-encoded phenylalanine. Sequences without an unambiguous match to a single V gene segment were excluded from the earlier analysis of 450 to 750 of the donors. In an earlier analysis of a few hundred of the donors, V segments were called functional above 56.7% productive rearrangements and were called segregating when the between-donor standard deviation exceeded 5%. A statistical classification framework was built for diagnosing cytomegalovirus status from the catalog of TCR beta chain sequences. In a later analysis, TCR nucleotide sequences were compared against IMGT/GENE-DB human TR gene sequences so that V and J genes could be assigned. In a later analysis, CDR3 sequences and most-parsimonious VDJ recombination scenarios were assigned using the TCRdist pipeline. A later analysis defined each TCR beta chain by its CDR3 amino acid sequence plus V-gene family, and excluded reads lacking a unique V-gene family. In a later analysis, 500 to 700 highly shared, low-generation-probability nucleotide sequences were removed to address suspected cross-contamination and a sequencing artifact. In a later analysis, a clonal expansion index was calculated for each public chain from normalized within-repertoire ranks of inferred template counts. A later analysis computed generation probabilities with a VDJ recombination model fitted to out-of-frame rearrangements, and checked the results against IGoR. In a later analysis, hypergeometric tests were used to score TCR-TCR, TCR-HLA and TCR-CMV co-occurrence, with a repertoire-size bias correction applied to TCR pairs. To estimate false discovery rates, a later analysis permuted the HLA or CMV assignments 20 times. A later analysis grouped co-occurring TCRs with DBSCAN, adding TCRdist sequence similarity when clustering within HLA-allele-positive subsets. For co-occurrence clustering, repertoires with fewer than 30,000 or more than 120,000 public chains were excluded, along with roughly five repertoires with anomalous nucleotide sharing. This is the immuneACCESS table as TCRdb keeps it, with only in-frame sequences that have V and J called. A part of the clones is gone; compared with another copy, unresolved V genes explain less than half, and the rest is unexplained. Clone size and the V and J calls come from that table; the DNA yielded D and trimming. This sample has approximately 110,000 clones in its table, and more than 75% of those were observed once. Together, the top ten hold 3.6% of the sample.

On this clone: The antigen this receptor binds is unknown. Base qualities were left out, and no much larger clone turns up one base away.

The cohort was made up of several hundred healthy bone marrow donors. At the time of sampling, all cohort members were nominally healthy, though unrecorded immune exposures were likely present. The donor tested CMV seronegative, placing the donor among the 350 to 400 seronegative members of the cohort. A peripheral blood sample was provided by each donor, and peripheral blood mononuclear cells were used for TCR beta sequencing. The Qiagen DNeasy Blood Extraction Kit was used to extract genomic DNA from the blood cell samples. Results and caveats for the whole study, not just this receptor: In a later analysis, TCR association rates were found to vary across HLA loci, with the most associated TCRs seen for DRB1 alleles and the fewest for HLA-C alleles. In a later analysis, most CMV-associated TCR beta chains were found to appear HLA-restricted, with HLA associations seemingly driven largely by CMV exposure. Because counts were too low, roughly 17 rarely observed V segments, including chromosome 9 orphons, were left out of the earlier analysis of 587 of the donors. The cohort was sequenced for TCR beta chains only, and without alpha or paired-chain data the features that could be detected were limited. V-gene and J-gene trimming of TCR beta chains was associated with a missense DCLRE1C variant in a later genetic analysis, and the association was replicated in an independent cohort. Because HLA typing was missing for some donors at each locus, association tests included only the typed subset. The authors suggested that the approach could potentially be extended to other disease states and immunological phenotypes. In an earlier analysis of some 550 of the donors, most TCR beta V segments were observed in productive rearrangements about 87% or about 30% of the time, broadly matching IMGT annotations. A later analysis associated 16,951 TCR beta sequences with specific HLA alleles at a false discovery rate of 0.05. A total of about 150 TCR beta chains were listed by the study as associated with cytomegalovirus. Strong co-occurrence of HLA alleles, especially DR and DQ, made assigning TCR associations to individual alleles difficult. Presence/absence analyses assumed roughly uniform sequencing depth across donors, an assumption that may not hold. Compared with the approximately 720-donor mean, donors in an Asian-associated ancestry cluster had fewer N-insertions in productive TCRs, according to a later genetic analysis. Linkage disequilibrium might explain the correlated functional status among segregating V segments, but an unknown experimental factor could not be ruled out. In a later analysis, several top co-occurrence clusters were reported to appear linked to parvovirus B19, influenza, CMV and Epstein-Barr virus. A further reported finding was that TCR beta sequences accurately predicted the HLA-A and HLA-B alleles for most subjects in the first cohort. In vitro tests confirmed that a few of the cytomegalovirus-associated TCR beta chains recognize cytomegalovirus antigens. The only immune exposure information available for the cohort was CMV serostatus. The sequencing pipeline was judged likely to have produced a cluster of highly shared sequence variants as a technical artifact. Because the 87-base-pair reads could not distinguish some IMGT-functional V segments, including TRBV6-2 and TRBV6-3, those segments were excluded. The classifier was reported to diagnose cytomegalovirus status with high specificity and sensitivity in both the original cohort and the validation cohort. While some public TCRs were present in many individuals, most TCR sequences turned up only very rarely across donors. In a later analysis, HLA-associated TCR beta chains showed more clonal expansion and lower generation probabilities than non-associated chains that were equally common.

V loses 8 bases of germline sequence and J loses 13 bases, and the interval between the two ends is 21 bases. As encoded in the germline V gene, CDR1 is ENHRY while CDR2 is SYGVKD. Spanning cysteine to phenylalanine, the CDR3 consists of 13 amino acids. Of the read, only the CDR3 DNA is kept; its 39 bases are in frame from base 1. Recombination linked TRBV10-3 to TRBJ2-1; the D gene is perhaps TRBD2, from 6 matching bases. The receptor's source is a man aged 35-49 years in good health and CMV-seronegative. Input material: PBMCs. The CDR3 sequence is CAIGEEGTLKQFF. Read as DNA, the sequence is TGTGCCATCGGGGAGGAGGGCACCCTAAAACAGTTCTTC.